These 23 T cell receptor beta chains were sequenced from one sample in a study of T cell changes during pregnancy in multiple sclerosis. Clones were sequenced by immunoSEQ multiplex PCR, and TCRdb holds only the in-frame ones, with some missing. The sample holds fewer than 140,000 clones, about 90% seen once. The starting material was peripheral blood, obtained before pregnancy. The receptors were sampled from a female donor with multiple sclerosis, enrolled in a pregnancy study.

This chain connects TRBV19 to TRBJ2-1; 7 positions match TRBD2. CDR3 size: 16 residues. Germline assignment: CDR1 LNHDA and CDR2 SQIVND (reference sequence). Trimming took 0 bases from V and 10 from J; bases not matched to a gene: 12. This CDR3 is CASSIDGTSGGWEQFF. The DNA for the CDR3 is TGTGCCAGTAGTATAGATGGTACCTCCGGGGGGTGGGAGCAGTTCTTC.

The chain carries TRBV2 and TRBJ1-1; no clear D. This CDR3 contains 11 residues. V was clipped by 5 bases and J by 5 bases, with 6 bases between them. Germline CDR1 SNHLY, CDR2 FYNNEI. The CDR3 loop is CASSRETEAFF. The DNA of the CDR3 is TGTGCCAGCAGTCGGGAGACTGAAGCTTTCTTT.

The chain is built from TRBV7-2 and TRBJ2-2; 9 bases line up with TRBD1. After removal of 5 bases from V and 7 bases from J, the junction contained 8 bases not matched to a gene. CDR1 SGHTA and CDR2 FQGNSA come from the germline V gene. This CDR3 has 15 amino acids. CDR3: CASSPRQGVIGELFF. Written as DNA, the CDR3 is TGTGCCAGCAGCCCAAGACAGGGGGTGATCGGGGAGCTGTTTTTT.

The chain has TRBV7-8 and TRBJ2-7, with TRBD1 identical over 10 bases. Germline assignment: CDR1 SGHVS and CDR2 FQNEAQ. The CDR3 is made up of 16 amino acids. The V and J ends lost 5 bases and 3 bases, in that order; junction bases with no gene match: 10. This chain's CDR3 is CASSLPTDRGLYEQYF. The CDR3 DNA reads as TGTGCCAGCAGCCTACCCACCGACAGGGGGCTCTACGAGCAGTACTTC. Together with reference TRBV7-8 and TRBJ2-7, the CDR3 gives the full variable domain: GAGVSQSPRYKVAKRGQDVALRCDPISGHVSLFWYQQALGQGPEFLTYFQNEAQLDKSGLPSDRFFAERPEGSVSTLKIQRTQQEDSAVYLCASSLPTDRGLYEQYFGPGTRLTVT.

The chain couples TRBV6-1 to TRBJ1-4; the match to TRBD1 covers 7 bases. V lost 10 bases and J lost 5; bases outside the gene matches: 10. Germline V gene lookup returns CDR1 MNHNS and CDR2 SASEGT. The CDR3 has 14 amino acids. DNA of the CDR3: TGTGCCACAGGGTGGGGGGACAGCAATGAAAAACTGTTTTTT. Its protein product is CATGWGDSNEKLFF.

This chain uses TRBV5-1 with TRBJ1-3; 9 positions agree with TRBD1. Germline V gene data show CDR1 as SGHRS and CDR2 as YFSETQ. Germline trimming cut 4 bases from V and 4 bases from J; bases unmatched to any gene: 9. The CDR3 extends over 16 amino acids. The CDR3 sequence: CASSPDRGLGGNTIYF. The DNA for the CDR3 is TGCGCCAGCAGCCCAGACAGGGGGTTAGGAGGAAACACCATATATTTT.

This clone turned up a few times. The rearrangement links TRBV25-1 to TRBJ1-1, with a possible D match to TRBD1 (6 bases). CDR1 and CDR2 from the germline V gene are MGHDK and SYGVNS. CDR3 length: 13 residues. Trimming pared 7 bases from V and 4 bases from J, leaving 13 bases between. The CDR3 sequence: CASIGQFSTEAFF. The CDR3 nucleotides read TGTGCCAGCATTGGACAGTTTTCCACTGAAGCTTTCTTT.

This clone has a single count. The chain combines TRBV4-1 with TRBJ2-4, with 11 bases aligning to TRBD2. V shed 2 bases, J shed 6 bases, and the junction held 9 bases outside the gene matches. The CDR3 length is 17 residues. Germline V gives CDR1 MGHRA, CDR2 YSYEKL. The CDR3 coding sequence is TGCGCCAGCAGCCAACCCTTAGCGGGGGGGCCGGGAAACATTCAGTACTTC. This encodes CASSQPLAGGPGNIQYF.

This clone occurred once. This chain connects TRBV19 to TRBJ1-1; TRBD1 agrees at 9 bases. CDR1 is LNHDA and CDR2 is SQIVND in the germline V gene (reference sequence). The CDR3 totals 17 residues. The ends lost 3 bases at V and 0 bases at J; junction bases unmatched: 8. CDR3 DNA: TGTGCCAGTAGTATGAACCCCGGGACAGGGCTGAACACTGAAGCTTTCTTT. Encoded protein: CASSMNPGTGLNTEAFF.

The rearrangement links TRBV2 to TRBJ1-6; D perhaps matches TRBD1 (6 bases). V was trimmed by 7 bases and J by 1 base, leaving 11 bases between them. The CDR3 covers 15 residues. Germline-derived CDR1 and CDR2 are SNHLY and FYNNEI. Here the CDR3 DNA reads TGTGCCAGCAAATCACAGGGTTCCTATAATTCACCCCTCCACTTT. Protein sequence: CASKSQGSYNSPLHF.

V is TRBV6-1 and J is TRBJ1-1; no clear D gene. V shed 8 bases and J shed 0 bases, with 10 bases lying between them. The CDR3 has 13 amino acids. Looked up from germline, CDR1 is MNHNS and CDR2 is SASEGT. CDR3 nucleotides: TGTGCCAGCTCTCCGTTTTTGAACACTGAAGCTTTCTTT. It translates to CASSPFLNTEAFF.

CDR3 DNA sequence: TGTGCCAGCTCACCCCGGGACACAGATACGCAGTATTTT. Protein: CASSPRDTDTQYF. J is TRBJ2-3 and V is TRBV18; D is possibly TRBD2 (5 bases). CDR1 is KGHSH, CDR2 LQKENI, per germline. V dropped 3 bases and J dropped 2 bases, with 6 bases sitting between them. The CDR3 runs 13 residues.

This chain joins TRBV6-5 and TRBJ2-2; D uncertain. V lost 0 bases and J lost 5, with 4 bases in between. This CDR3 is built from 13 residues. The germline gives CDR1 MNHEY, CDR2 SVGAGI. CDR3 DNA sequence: TGTGCCAGCAGTTACTCGGAGACCGGGGAGCTGTTTTTT. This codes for CASSYSETGELFF.

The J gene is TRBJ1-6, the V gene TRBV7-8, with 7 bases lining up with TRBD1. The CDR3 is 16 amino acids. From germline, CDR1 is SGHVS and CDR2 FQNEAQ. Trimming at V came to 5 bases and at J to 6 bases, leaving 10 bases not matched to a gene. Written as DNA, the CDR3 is TGTGCCAGCAGCCGTAAACCGGGACAGAGTAATTCACCCCTCCACTTT. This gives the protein CASSRKPGQSNSPLHF.

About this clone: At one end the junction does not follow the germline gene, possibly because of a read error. The CDR3 nucleotides read TGTGCCAGCAGCCTAGCGGGGGGGCGGTACTATGAGCAGTTCTTC. This translates into CASSLAGGRYYEQFF. This chain links TRBV11-1 with TRBJ2-1, with 12 bases fitting TRBD2. Germline CDR1 reads SGHAT; CDR2 reads FQDESV (reference sequence). The length of the CDR3 is 15 residues.

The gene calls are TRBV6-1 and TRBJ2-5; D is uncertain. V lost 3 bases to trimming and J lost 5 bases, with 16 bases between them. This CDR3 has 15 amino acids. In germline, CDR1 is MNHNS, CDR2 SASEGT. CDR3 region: CASSDLPHFAETQYF. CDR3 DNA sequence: TGTGCCAGCAGTGACTTACCTCATTTTGCGGAGACCCAGTACTTC.

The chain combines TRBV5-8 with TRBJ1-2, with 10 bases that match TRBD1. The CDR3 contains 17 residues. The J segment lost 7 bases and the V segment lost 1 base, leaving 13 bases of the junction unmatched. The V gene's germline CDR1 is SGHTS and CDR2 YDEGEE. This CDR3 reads CASSLQPTGGKSGGYTF. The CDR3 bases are TGTGCCAGCAGCTTGCAACCGACAGGGGGCAAGAGCGGTGGCTACACCTTC.

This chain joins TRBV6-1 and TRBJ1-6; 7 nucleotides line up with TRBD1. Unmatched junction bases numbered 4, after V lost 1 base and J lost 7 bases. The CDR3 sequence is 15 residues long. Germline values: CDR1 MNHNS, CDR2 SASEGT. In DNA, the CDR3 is TGTGCCAGCAGTGAAGACGCAGGGGGGAATTCACCCCTCCACTTT. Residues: CASSEDAGGNSPLHF.

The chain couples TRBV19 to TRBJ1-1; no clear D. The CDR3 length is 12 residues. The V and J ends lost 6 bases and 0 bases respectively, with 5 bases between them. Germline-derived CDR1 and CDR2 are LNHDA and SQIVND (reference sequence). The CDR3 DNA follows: TGTGCCAGTAGGACTATGAACACTGAAGCTTTCTTT. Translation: CASRTMNTEAFF.

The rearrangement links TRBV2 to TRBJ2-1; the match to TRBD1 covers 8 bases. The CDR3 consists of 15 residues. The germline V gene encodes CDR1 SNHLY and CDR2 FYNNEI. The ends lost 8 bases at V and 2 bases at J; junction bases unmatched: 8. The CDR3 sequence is CASGSGTGTYNEQFF. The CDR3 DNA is TGTGCCAGCGGATCCGGGACAGGAACCTACAATGAGCAGTTCTTC.

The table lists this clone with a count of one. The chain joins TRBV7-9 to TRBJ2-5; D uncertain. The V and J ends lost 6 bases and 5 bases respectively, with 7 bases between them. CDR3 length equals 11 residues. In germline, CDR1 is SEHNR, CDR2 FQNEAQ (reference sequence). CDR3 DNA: TGTGCCAGCAGTCGTATGGAGACCCAGTACTTC. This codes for CASSRMETQYF.

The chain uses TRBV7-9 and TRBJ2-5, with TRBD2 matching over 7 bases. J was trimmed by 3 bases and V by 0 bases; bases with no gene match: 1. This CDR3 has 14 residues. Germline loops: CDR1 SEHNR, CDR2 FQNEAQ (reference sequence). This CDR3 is CASSLAGGKETQYF. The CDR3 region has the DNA TGTGCCAGCAGCTTAGCGGGGGGGAAAGAGACCCAGTACTTC.

CDR3 sequence: CASSSQLTGANVLTF. DNA of the CDR3: TGTGCCAGCAGTTCACAGCTCACTGGGGCCAACGTCCTGACTTTC. This chain joins TRBV28 and TRBJ2-6; D unclear. Germline-derived CDR1 and CDR2 are MDHEN and SYDVKM. This CDR3 comprises 15 residues. Trimming shortened V by 4 bases and J by 2 bases, and 9 bases separated the two germline ends.